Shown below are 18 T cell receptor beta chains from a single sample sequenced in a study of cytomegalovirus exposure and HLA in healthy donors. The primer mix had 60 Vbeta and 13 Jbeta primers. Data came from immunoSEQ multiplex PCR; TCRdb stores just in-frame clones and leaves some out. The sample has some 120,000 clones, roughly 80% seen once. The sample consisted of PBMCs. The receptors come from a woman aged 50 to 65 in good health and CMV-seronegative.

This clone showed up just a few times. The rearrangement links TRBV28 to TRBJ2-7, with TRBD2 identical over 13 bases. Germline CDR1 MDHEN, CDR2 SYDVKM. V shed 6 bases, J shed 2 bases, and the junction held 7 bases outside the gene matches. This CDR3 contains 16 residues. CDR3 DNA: TGTGCCAGCAGCTCCCCCGGGACTAGCGGGACCTACGAGCAGTACTTC. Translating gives CASSSPGTSGTYEQYF.

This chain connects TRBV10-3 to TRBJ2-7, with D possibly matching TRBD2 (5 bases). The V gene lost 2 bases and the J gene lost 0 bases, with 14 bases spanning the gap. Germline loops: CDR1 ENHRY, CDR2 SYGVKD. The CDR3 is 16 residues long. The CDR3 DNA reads TGTGCCATCAGTGAGCGTCTAGCTGTCAGCTCCTACGAGCAGTACTTC. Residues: CAISERLAVSSYEQYF.

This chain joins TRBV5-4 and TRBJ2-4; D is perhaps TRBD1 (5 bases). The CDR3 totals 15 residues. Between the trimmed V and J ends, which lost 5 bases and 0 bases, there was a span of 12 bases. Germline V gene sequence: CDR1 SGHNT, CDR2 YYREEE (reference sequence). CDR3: CASRTDPLAKNIQYF. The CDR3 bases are TGTGCCAGCAGGACAGACCCTCTAGCCAAAAACATTCAGTACTTC.

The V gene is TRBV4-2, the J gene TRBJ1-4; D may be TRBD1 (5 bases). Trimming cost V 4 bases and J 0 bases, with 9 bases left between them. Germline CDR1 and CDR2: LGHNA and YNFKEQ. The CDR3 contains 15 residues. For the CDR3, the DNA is TGTGCCAGCAGCCTCGGGGGGGCAACTAATGAAAAACTGTTTTTT. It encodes CASSLGGATNEKLFF.

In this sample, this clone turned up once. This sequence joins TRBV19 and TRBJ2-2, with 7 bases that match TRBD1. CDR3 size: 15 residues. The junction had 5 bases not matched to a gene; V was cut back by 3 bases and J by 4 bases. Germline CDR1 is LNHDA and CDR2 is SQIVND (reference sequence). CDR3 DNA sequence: TGTGCCAGTAGTATTTGGGACAGATCCACCGGGGAGCTGTTTTTT. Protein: CASSIWDRSTGELFF.

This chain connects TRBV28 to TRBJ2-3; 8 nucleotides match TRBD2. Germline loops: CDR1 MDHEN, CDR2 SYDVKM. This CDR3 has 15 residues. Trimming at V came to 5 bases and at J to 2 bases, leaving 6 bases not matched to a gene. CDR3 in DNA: TGTGCCAGCAGTCGAGCGGGAGACACCACAGATACGCAGTATTTT. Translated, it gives CASSRAGDTTDTQYF.

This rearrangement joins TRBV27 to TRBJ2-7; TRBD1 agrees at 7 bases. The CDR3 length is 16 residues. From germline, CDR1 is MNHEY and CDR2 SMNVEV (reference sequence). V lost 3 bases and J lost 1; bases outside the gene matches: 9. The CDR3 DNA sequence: TGTGCCAGCAGTTTTTCTCGATCGGACAGGTCCTACGAGCAGTACTTC. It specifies CASSFSRSDRSYEQYF.

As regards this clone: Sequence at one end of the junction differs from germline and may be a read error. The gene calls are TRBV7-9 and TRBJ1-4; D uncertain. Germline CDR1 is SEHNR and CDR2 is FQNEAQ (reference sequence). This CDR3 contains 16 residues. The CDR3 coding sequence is TGTTCCAGCAGCTCGTATTCAGTTGCAACTAATGAAAAACTGTTTTTT. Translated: CSSSSYSVATNEKLFF.

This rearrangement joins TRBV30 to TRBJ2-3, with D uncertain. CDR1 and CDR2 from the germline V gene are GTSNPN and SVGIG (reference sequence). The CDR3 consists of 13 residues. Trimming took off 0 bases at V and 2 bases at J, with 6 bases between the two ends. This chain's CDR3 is CAWSVHLTDTQYF. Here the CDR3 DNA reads TGTGCCTGGAGTGTACACCTCACAGATACGCAGTATTTT.

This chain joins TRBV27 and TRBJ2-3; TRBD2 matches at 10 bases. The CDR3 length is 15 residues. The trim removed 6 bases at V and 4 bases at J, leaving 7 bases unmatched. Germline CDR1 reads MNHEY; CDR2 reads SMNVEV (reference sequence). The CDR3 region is CASRNTLAGADTQYF. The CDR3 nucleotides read TGTGCCAGCAGGAACACGCTAGCGGGAGCAGATACGCAGTATTTT.

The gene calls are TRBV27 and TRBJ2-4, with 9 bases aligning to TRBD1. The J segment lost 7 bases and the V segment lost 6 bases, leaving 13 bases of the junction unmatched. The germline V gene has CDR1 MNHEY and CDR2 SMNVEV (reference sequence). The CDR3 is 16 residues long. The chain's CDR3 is CASSEMTGGRSNIQYF. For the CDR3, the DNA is TGTGCCAGCAGCGAAATGACAGGGGGGAGGTCGAACATTCAGTACTTC.

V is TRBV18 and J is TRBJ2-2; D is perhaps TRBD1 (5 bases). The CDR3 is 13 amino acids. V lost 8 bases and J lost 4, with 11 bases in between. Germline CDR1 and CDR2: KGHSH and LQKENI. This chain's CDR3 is CASEPQGTGELFF. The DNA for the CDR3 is TGTGCCAGCGAACCTCAGGGCACCGGGGAGCTGTTTTTT.

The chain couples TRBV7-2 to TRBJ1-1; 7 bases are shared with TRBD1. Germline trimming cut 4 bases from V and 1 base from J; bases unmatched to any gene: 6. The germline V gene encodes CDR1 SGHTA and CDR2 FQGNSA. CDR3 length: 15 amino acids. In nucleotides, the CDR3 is TGTGCCAGCAGCTCGTCCGGGACAGCGAACACTGAAGCTTTCTTT. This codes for CASSSSGTANTEAFF.

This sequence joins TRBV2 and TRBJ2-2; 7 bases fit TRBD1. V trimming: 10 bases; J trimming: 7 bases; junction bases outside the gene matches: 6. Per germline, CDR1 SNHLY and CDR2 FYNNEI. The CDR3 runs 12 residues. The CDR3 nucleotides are TGTGCCACGACAGGGTTCATCGGGGAGCTGTTTTTT. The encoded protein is CATTGFIGELFF.

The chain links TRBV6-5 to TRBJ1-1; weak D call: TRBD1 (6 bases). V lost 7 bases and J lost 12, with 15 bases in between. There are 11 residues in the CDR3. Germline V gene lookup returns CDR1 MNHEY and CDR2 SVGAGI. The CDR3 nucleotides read TGTGCCAGCACCGACAGGATCGAATCTTTCTTT. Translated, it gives CASTDRIESFF.

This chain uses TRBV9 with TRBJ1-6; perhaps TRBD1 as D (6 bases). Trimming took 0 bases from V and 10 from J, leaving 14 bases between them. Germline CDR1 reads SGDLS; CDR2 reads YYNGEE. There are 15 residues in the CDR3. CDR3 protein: CASSVESGRGSPLHF. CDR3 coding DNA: TGTGCCAGCAGCGTAGAGAGCGGCAGGGGATCACCCCTCCACTTT.

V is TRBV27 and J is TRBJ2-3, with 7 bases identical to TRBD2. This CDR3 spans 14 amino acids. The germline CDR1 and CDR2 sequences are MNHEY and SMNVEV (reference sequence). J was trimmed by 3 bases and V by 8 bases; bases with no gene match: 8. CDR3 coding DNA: TGTGCCAGCGATGAGCGGGAACCTACAGATACGCAGTATTTT. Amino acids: CASDEREPTDTQYF.

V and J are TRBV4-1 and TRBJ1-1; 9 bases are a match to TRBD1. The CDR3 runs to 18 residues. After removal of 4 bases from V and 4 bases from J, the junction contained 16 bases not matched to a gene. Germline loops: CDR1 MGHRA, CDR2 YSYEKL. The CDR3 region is CASSRKRLWDREPTEAFF. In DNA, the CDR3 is TGCGCCAGCAGCCGTAAACGCCTTTGGGACAGGGAGCCCACTGAAGCTTTCTTT.